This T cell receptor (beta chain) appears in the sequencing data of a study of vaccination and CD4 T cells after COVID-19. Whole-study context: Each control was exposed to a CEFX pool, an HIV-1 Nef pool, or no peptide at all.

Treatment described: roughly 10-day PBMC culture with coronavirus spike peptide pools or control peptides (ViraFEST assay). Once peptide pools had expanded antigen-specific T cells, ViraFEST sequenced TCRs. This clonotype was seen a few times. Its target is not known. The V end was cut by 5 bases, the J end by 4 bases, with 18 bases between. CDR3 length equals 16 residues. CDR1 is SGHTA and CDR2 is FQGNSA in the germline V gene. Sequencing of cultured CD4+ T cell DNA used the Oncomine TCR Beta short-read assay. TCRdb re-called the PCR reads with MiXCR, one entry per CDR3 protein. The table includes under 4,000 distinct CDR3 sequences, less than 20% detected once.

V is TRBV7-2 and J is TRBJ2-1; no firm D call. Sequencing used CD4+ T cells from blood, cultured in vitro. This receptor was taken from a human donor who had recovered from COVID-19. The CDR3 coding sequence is TGTGCCAGCAGCCCGCCCGACTCGAGGTTGTACAATGAGCAGTTCTTC. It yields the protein CASSPPDSRLYNEQFF. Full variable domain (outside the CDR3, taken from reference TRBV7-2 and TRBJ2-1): GAGVSQSPSNKVTEKGKDVELRCDPISGHTALYWYRQSLGQGLEFLIYFQGNSAPDKSGLPSDRFSAERTGGSVSTLTIQRTQQEDSAVYLCASSPPDSRLYNEQFFGPGTRLTVL.